The 27 T cell receptor beta chains listed next were all sequenced from one sample in a study of blood T cell repertoires in COVID-19. Here immunoSEQ multiplex PCR was the method, and the copy in TCRdb shows in-frame clones only, minus some. The data contain over 200,000 clones, about 88% of them singletons. The sequencing input was PBMCs or T cells enriched from blood (not recorded which). The receptors stem from a woman between 25 and 40 years old who had been exposed to COVID-19.

V gene TRBV29-1 combines with J gene TRBJ1-2, with TRBD1 identical over 8 bases. Looked up from germline, CDR1 is SQVTM and CDR2 is ANQGSEA. The CDR3 length is 15 residues. V trimming: 0 bases; J trimming: 2 bases; junction bases outside the gene matches: 5. CDR3 residues: CSVEDPRTGNYGYTF. The CDR3 bases are TGCAGCGTTGAAGATCCGAGGACAGGGAACTATGGCTACACCTTC.

The chain uses TRBV14 and TRBJ1-1; D is possibly TRBD1 (6 bases). V was cut by 4 bases and J by 3 bases, with 12 bases left in between. There are 14 residues in the CDR3. Per germline, CDR1 SGHDN and CDR2 FVKESK. The DNA for the CDR3 is TGTGCCAGCAGCCTGGGCAGGGGCTACACTGAAGCTTTCTTT. As protein: CASSLGRGYTEAFF. Full variable domain (remainder filled in from reference TRBV14 and TRBJ1-1): EAGVTQFPSHSVIEKGQTVTLRCDPISGHDNLYWYRRVMGKEIKFLLHFVKESKQDESGMPNNRFLAERTGGTYSTLKVQPAELEDSGVYFCASSLGRGYTEAFFGQGTRLTVV.

V and J are TRBV19 and TRBJ1-1, with D tentatively TRBD1 (6 bases). Trimming took off 6 bases at V and 2 bases at J, with 10 bases between the two ends. This CDR3 is 13 amino acids long. Germline-derived CDR1 and CDR2 are LNHDA and SQIVND (reference sequence). CDR3 region: CASREGGNTEAFF. The CDR3 DNA follows: TGTGCCAGTAGGGAAGGGGGAAACACTGAAGCTTTCTTT.

The chain is built from TRBV7-9 and TRBJ1-6; perhaps TRBD1 as D (6 bases). The V gene's germline CDR1 is SEHNR and CDR2 FQNEAQ (reference sequence). The V gene lost 2 bases and the J gene lost 5 bases, with 10 bases spanning the gap. The CDR3 is 15 residues long. This chain's CDR3 is CASSLQGSHNSPLHF. The CDR3, as DNA: TGTGCCAGCAGCTTACAGGGGTCCCATAATTCACCCCTCCACTTT.

The chain joins TRBV30 to TRBJ1-4, with 7 bases fitting TRBD1. In germline, CDR1 is GTSNPN, CDR2 SVGIG (reference sequence). The CDR3 consists of 14 residues. The ends lost 3 bases at V and 4 bases at J; junction bases unmatched: 5. DNA of the CDR3: TGTGCCTGGAGAACCTCAGGGGGTAATGAAAAACTGTTTTTT. Encoded protein: CAWRTSGGNEKLFF.

V gene TRBV7-2 combines with J gene TRBJ2-7, with 10 nucleotides matching TRBD2. Germline CDR1 SGHTA, CDR2 FQGNSA. The V gene end was trimmed by 5 bases and the J gene end by 5 bases; junction bases not matched to a gene: 3. The CDR3 extends over 13 amino acids. CDR3 nucleotide sequence: TGTGCCAGCAGCAGACTAGCGGGCAACGAGCAGTACTTC. Protein product: CASSRLAGNEQYF.

The chain links TRBV9 to TRBJ2-3, with 11 bases aligning to TRBD1. This CDR3 contains 16 residues. With V trimmed by 4 bases and J by 3 bases, 7 bases remained unmatched. Germline V gene data show CDR1 as SGDLS and CDR2 as YYNGEE. The CDR3 DNA follows: TGTGCCAGCAGCCTCCGCGGGGACAGGGGGACAGATACGCAGTATTTT. This translates into CASSLRGDRGTDTQYF.

The chain is built from TRBV5-8 and TRBJ2-7; D possibly corresponds to TRBD1 (5 bases). The V gene's germline CDR1 is SGHTS and CDR2 YDEGEE. V was cut by 2 bases and J by 3 bases, with 12 bases left in between. This CDR3 spans 14 amino acids. The CDR3 DNA reads as TGTGCCAGCAGCTTCGACAGACCCAGCTACGAGCAGTACTTC. The encoded protein is CASSFDRPSYEQYF.

This chain uses TRBV6-4 with TRBJ2-2; 12 bases line up with TRBD2. V was pared by 0 bases and J by 3 bases, with 2 bases of the junction left unmatched. Germline V gives CDR1 MRHNA, CDR2 SNTAGT. The CDR3 covers 17 residues. The CDR3 DNA follows: TGTGCCAGCAGTGACTCGGCTAGCGGGGGGGACACCGGGGAGCTGTTTTTT. Amino acids: CASSDSASGGDTGELFF.

The V call is TRBV5-1, the J call TRBJ1-2; perhaps TRBD1 as D (6 bases). CDR1 and CDR2 from the germline V gene are SGHRS and YFSETQ. Trimming shortened V by 0 bases and J by 8 bases, and 11 bases separated the two germline ends. There are 13 residues in the CDR3. The CDR3 DNA is TGCGCCAGCAGCTTGGGAGGGGGAAGCGGCTACACCTTC. This translates into CASSLGGGSGYTF.

The rearrangement links TRBV6-1 to TRBJ1-1; tentatively, D is TRBD1 (5 bases). Germline loops: CDR1 MNHNS, CDR2 SASEGT. The V end lost 1 base, the J end lost 5 bases, and 17 bases lay between the germline ends. CDR3 length: 16 residues. Written as DNA, the CDR3 is TGTGCCAGCAGTGAAGTCCACCTGGGGGGAGAGACTGAAGCTTTCTTT. Residues: CASSEVHLGGETEAFF.

The chain has TRBV7-8 and TRBJ1-5, with 7 bases identical to TRBD1. Germline V CDR1 and CDR2: SGHVS, FQNEAQ. Trimming cost V 4 bases and J 0 bases; bases outside gene matches: 3. This CDR3 contains 15 residues. The CDR3 DNA reads as TGTGCCAGCAGCTCCCAGGGGGGTAGCAATCAGCCCCAGCATTTT. Encoded protein: CASSSQGGSNQPQHF.

The V call is TRBV3-1 (or the pseudogene TRBV3-2), the J call TRBJ1-2, with a possible D match to TRBD1 (6 bases). This CDR3 is 13 amino acids long. The ends were cut back, 4 bases at V and 6 bases at J, with 12 bases in the middle. CDR1 is LGHDT, CDR2 YNNKEL, per germline (reference sequence). CDR3 sequence reads: CASSPLKGDGYTF. The DNA of the CDR3 is TGTGCCAGCAGCCCGTTAAAGGGGGATGGCTACACCTTC.

This sequence joins TRBV7-6 and TRBJ1-1; no reliable D call. Germline V CDR1 and CDR2: SGHVS, FNYEAQ. The CDR3 runs to 15 residues. The ends were cut back, 5 bases at V and 1 base at J, with 14 bases in the middle. This CDR3 reads CASSPSGAANTEAFF. Written as DNA, the CDR3 is TGTGCCAGCAGCCCTAGCGGCGCCGCGAACACTGAAGCTTTCTTT.

The chain uses TRBV27 and TRBJ2-1; 11 positions match TRBD2. CDR1 MNHEY and CDR2 SMNVEV come from the germline V gene (reference sequence). CDR3 length equals 19 residues. V gave up 6 bases and J gave up 1 base; unmatched junction bases: 14. The CDR3 loop reads CASSPYSGGAYRSYNEQFF. CDR3 nucleotide sequence: TGTGCCAGCAGCCCCTATAGCGGGGGGGCCTATAGGTCCTACAATGAGCAGTTCTTC.

The chain couples TRBV13 to TRBJ1-1; maybe TRBD1 (6 bases). V dropped 6 bases and J dropped 1 base, with 24 bases sitting between them. Germline V lookup: CDR1 PRHDT, CDR2 FYEKMQ (reference sequence). The CDR3 contains 18 residues. CDR3 bases: TGTGCCAGCAGGGCTAACAGGGTTAAGTGGCTCAAGAACACTGAAGCTTTCTTT. The encoded protein is CASRANRVKWLKNTEAFF.

V gene TRBV4-1 combines with J gene TRBJ1-2; D call uncertain. Germline V CDR1 and CDR2: MGHRA, YSYEKL. CDR3 length: 14 amino acids. Trimming removed 0 bases from V and 7 bases from J, with 12 bases in between. The CDR3 DNA is TGCGCCAGCAGCCAAGAGGGCCAGTCGTCTGGCTACACCTTC. Translating it yields CASSQEGQSSGYTF.

The rearrangement links TRBV19 to TRBJ2-1; 12 bases are a match to TRBD2. J lost 9 bases, V lost 7 bases, and 10 bases had no gene match. The CDR3 contains 15 residues. Germline assignment: CDR1 LNHDA and CDR2 SQIVND (reference sequence). The CDR3 region is CASTPSSSGGGEQFF. The CDR3 nucleotides are TGTGCCAGTACGCCGTCGTCTAGCGGGGGGGGTGAGCAGTTCTTC.

This clone was found once. V and J are TRBV5-4 and TRBJ2-2; TRBD2 matches at 10 bases. J gave up 4 bases and V 2 bases, and 5 bases lay outside the gene matches. Germline values: CDR1 SGHNT, CDR2 YYREEE (reference sequence). The CDR3 covers 16 residues. CDR3 amino acids: CASSFIVAGGTGELFF. The CDR3 bases are TGTGCCAGCAGCTTCATCGTAGCGGGGGGCACCGGGGAGCTGTTTTTT.

The J gene is TRBJ1-4, the V gene TRBV3-1 (or the pseudogene TRBV3-2); D call uncertain. The CDR3 has 15 amino acids. Germline assignment: CDR1 LGHDT and CDR2 YNNKEL (reference sequence). The germline V and J ends were trimmed by 3 bases and 7 bases, with 15 bases remaining between them. The CDR3 region is CASSHRQNLGEKLFF. The CDR3 coding sequence is TGTGCCAGCAGCCACCGACAAAATTTGGGTGAAAAACTGTTTTTT.

The chain employs TRBV4-1 and TRBJ2-2; D perhaps matches TRBD2 (7 bases). CDR1 and CDR2 (germline): MGHRA, YSYEKL. V lost 0 bases and J 2 bases, leaving 13 bases between the germline ends. The CDR3 spans 17 residues. Here the CDR3 reads CASSQDRGGPNTGELFF. The CDR3 region has the DNA TGCGCCAGCAGCCAAGATAGGGGGGGGCCAAACACCGGGGAGCTGTTTTTT.

The chain links TRBV18 to TRBJ2-1; D is ambiguous. From germline, CDR1 is KGHSH and CDR2 LQKENI. The CDR3 loop spans 12 amino acids. The V and J ends lost 6 bases and 7 bases respectively, with 10 bases between them. CDR3 sequence: CASSGSLNEQFF. The CDR3 DNA is TGTGCCAGCTCGGGCAGCTTGAATGAGCAGTTCTTC. Together with reference TRBV18 and TRBJ2-1, the CDR3 gives the full variable domain: NAGVMQNPRHLVRRRGQEARLRCSPMKGHSHVYWYRQLPEEGLKFMVYLQKENIIDESGMPKERFSAEFPKEGPSILRIQQVVRGDSAAYFCASSGSLNEQFFGPGTRLTVL.

This chain joins TRBV3-1 (or the pseudogene TRBV3-2) and TRBJ1-1, with TRBD1 as a possible D gene (6 bases). V lost 6 bases and J 6 bases, leaving 14 bases between the germline ends. CDR3 length: 13 residues. Germline V gene data show CDR1 as LGHDT and CDR2 as YNNKEL (reference sequence). The CDR3 nucleotides are TGTGCCAGCAGGCTGAGGGGGGGGCCTGAAGCTTTCTTT. This encodes CASRLRGGPEAFF.

This clone has just a few counts. J is TRBJ2-3 and V is TRBV24-1, with 9 bases matching TRBD1. After removal of 7 bases from V and 4 bases from J, the junction contained 8 bases not matched to a gene. This CDR3 is built from 15 residues. Germline CDR1 and CDR2: KGHDR and SFDVKD. The CDR3 reads CATRDGQGRADTQYF. CDR3 nucleotides: TGTGCCACCAGGGACGGACAGGGGAGGGCAGATACGCAGTATTTT.

The rearrangement links TRBV27 to TRBJ2-5; D may be TRBD1 (5 bases). V was cut by 3 bases and J by 4 bases, with 15 bases left in between. Germline CDR1 reads MNHEY; CDR2 reads SMNVEV (reference sequence). The CDR3 is 15 residues long. The DNA of the CDR3 is TGTGCCAGCAGTTTGGGGCGCGGCAGGAGAGAGACCCAGTACTTC. This encodes CASSLGRGRRETQYF.

This clone has more than one count but fewer than ten. The chain is built from TRBV27 and TRBJ2-1, with TRBD1 as a possible D gene (6 bases). CDR3 length: 14 amino acids. V was shortened by 6 bases and J by 4 bases, with 13 bases between the two germline ends. CDR1 and CDR2 (germline): MNHEY, SMNVEV (reference sequence). The CDR3, as DNA: TGTGCCAGCAGCTGGGTGCAGGGGTACAATGAGCAGTTCTTC. The encoded protein is CASSWVQGYNEQFF.

The chain couples TRBV14 to TRBJ2-5; a possible D gene is TRBD2 (6 bases). Germline V gene lookup returns CDR1 SGHDN and CDR2 FVKESK. V gave up 1 base and J gave up 2 bases, with 11 bases separating them. The CDR3 spans 15 residues. CDR3 in amino acids: CASSQGRDFQETQYF. DNA for the CDR3: TGTGCCAGCAGCCAAGGCCGGGACTTTCAAGAGACCCAGTACTTC. The variable domain in full, with the rest retrieved from reference TRBV14 and TRBJ2-5, is EAGVTQFPSHSVIEKGQTVTLRCDPISGHDNLYWYRRVMGKEIKFLLHFVKESKQDESGMPNNRFLAERTGGTYSTLKVQPAELEDSGVYFCASSQGRDFQETQYFGPGTRLLVL.